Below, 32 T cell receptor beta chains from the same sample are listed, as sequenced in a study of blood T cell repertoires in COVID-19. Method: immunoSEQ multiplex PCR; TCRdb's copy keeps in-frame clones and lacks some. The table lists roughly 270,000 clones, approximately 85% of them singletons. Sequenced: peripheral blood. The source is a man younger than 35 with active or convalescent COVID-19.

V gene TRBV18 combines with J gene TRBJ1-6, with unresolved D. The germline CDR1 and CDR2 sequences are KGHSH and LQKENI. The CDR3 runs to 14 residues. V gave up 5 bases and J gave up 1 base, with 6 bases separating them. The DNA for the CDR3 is TGTGCCAGCTCATCGGGGTCCTATAATTCACCCCTCCACTTT. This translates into CASSSGSYNSPLHF. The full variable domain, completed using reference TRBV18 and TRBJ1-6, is NAGVMQNPRHLVRRRGQEARLRCSPMKGHSHVYWYRQLPEEGLKFMVYLQKENIIDESGMPKERFSAEFPKEGPSILRIQQVVRGDSAAYFCASSSGSYNSPLHFGNGTRLTVT.

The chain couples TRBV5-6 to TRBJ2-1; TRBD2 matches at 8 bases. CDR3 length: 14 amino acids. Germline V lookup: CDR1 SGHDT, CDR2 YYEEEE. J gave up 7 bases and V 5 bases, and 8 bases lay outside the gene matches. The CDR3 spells CASSPGLGVNEQFF. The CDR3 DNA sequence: TGTGCCAGCAGTCCGGGACTAGGGGTTAATGAGCAGTTCTTC. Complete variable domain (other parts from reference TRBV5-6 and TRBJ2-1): DAGVTQSPTHLIKTRGQQVTLRCSPKSGHDTVSWYQQALGQGPQFIFQYYEEEERQRGNFPDRFSGHQFPNYSSELNVNALLLGDSALYLCASSPGLGVNEQFFGPGTRLTVL.

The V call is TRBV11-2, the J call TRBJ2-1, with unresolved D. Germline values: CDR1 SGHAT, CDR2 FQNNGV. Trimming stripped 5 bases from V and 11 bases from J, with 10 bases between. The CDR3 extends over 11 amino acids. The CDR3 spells CASSPMRQQFF. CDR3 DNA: TGTGCCAGCAGCCCGATGCGGCAGCAGTTCTTC.

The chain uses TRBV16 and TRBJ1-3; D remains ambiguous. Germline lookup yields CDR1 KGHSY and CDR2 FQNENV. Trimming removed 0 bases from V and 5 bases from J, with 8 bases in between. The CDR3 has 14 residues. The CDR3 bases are TGTGCCAGCAGCCAATCTGGGCCCCGAAACACCATATATTTT. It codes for CASSQSGPRNTIYF.

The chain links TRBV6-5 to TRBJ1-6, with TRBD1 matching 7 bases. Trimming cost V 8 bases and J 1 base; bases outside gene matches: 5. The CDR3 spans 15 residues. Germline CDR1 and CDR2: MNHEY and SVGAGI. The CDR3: CASWRGQSYNSPLHF. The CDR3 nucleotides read TGTGCCAGCTGGAGGGGGCAATCCTATAATTCACCCCTCCACTTT.

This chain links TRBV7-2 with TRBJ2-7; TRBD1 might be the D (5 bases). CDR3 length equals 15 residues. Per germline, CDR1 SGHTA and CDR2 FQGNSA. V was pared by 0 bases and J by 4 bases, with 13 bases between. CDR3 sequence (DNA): TGTGCCAGCAGCTTAGCGTGGGGCCCAGGGTACGAGCAGTACTTC. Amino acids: CASSLAWGPGYEQYF.

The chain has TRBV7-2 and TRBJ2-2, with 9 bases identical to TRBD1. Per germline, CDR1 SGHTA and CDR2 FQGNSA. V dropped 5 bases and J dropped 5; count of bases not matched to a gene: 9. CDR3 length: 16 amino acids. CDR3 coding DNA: TGTGCCAGCAGCCCGCCCGGGACAGGGCCAACCGGGGAGCTGTTTTTT. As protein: CASSPPGTGPTGELFF.

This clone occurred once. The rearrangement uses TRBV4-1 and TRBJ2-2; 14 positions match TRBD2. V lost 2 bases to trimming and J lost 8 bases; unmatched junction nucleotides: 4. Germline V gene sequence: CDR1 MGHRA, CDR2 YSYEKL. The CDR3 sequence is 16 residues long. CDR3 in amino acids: CASSQRLAGGPGELFF. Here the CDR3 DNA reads TGCGCCAGCAGCCAAAGACTAGCGGGGGGGCCTGGGGAGCTGTTTTTT.

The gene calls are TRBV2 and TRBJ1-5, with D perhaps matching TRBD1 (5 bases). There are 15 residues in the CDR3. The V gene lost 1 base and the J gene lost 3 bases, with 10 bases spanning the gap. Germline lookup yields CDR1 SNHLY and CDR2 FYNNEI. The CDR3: CASSEVAGPNQPQHF. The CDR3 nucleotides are TGTGCCAGCAGTGAAGTGGCAGGGCCCAATCAGCCCCAGCATTTT.

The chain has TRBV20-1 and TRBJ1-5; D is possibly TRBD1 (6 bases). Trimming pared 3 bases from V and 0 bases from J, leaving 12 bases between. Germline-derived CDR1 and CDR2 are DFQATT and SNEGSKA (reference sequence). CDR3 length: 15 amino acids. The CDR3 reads CSASTGTSSNQPQHF. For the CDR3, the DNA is TGCAGTGCTAGTACCGGGACAAGTAGCAATCAGCCCCAGCATTTT.

The DNA of the CDR3 is TGTGCCAGTAGTATAGACCGGACAGTCGAAGCTAACTATGGCTACACCTTC. Its protein product is CASSIDRTVEANYGYTF. V and J are TRBV19 and TRBJ1-2, with a weak D call TRBD1 (6 bases). This CDR3 is built from 17 residues. With 0 bases removed from V and 0 bases from J, the gap between germline ends came to 14 bases. Germline V gene data show CDR1 as LNHDA and CDR2 as SQIVND (reference sequence).

Here the CDR3 reads CSAPLGEKAFF. The DNA for the CDR3 is TGCAGTGCCCCACTTGGAGAAAAAGCTTTCTTT. The chain uses TRBV20-1 and TRBJ1-1; D call uncertain. The germline CDR1 and CDR2 sequences are DFQATT and SNEGSKA (reference sequence). The CDR3 consists of 11 residues. With 6 bases removed from V and 9 bases from J, the gap between germline ends came to 14 bases.

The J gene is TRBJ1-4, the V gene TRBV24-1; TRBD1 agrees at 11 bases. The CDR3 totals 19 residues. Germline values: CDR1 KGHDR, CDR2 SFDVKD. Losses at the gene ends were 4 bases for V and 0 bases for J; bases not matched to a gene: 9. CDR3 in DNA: TGTGCCACCAGTGACCCGGACAGGGGGCTCGCTGCAACTAATGAAAAACTGTTTTTT. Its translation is CATSDPDRGLAATNEKLFF.

The CDR3 DNA is TGTGCCAGCAGTTACCACCCTGGGACAGGGGCGAACGAGCAGTACTTC. It codes for CASSYHPGTGANEQYF. The V gene is TRBV6-2 or TRBV6-3, the J gene TRBJ2-7, with TRBD1 identical over 10 bases. CDR3 length equals 16 residues. The V gene end was trimmed by 2 bases and the J gene end by 5 bases; junction bases not matched to a gene: 9. From germline, CDR1 is MNHEY and CDR2 SVGEGT.

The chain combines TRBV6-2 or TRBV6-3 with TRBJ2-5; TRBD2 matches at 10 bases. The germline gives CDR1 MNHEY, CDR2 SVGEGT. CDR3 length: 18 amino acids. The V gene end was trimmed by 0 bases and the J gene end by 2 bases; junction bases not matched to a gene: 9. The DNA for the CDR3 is TGTGCCAGCAGTTACTCGTCATGGTCTAGCGGGGGACAAGAGACCCAGTACTTC. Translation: CASSYSSWSSGGQETQYF.

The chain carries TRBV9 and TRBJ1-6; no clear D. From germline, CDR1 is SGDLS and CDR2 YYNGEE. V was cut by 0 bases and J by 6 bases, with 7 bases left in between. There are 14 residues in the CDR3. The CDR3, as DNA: TGTGCCAGCAGCGTAGACCAGGCTAATTCACCCCTCCACTTT. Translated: CASSVDQANSPLHF. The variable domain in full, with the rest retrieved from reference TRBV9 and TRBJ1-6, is DSGVTQTPKHLITATGQRVTLRCSPRSGDLSVYWYQQSLDQGLQFLIQYYNGEERAKGNILERFSAQQFPDLHSELNLSSLELGDSALYFCASSVDQANSPLHFGNGTRLTVT.

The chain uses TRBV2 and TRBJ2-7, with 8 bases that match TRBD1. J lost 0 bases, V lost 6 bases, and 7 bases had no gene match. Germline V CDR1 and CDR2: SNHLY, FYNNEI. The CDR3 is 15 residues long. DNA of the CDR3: TGTGCCAGCAGGGCGGGGACAGGCAACTCCTACGAGCAGTACTTC. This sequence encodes CASRAGTGNSYEQYF.

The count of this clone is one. The CDR3 nucleotides read TGCGCCAGCAGCTTGGAGGGGCCCGATATCAGGGTTTATGGCTACACCTTC. This sequence encodes CASSLEGPDIRVYGYTF. The chain uses TRBV5-1 and TRBJ1-2, with D possibly matching TRBD1 (5 bases). Germline assignment: CDR1 SGHRS and CDR2 YFSETQ. The CDR3 contains 17 residues. V lost 0 bases to trimming and J lost 5 bases, with 20 bases between them.

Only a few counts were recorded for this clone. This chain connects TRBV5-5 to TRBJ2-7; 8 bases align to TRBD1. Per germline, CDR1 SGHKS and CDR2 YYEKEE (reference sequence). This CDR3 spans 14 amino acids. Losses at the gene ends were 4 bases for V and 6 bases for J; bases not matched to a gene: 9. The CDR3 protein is CASSPQGDGLEQYF. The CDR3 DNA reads TGTGCCAGCAGCCCACAGGGGGACGGGCTCGAGCAGTACTTC.

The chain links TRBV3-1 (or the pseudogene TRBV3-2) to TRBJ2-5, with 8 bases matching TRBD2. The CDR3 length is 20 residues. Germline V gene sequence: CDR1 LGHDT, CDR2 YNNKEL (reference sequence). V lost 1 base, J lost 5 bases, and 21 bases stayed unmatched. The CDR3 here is CASSQAGSPLGSGAKETQYF. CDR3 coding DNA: TGTGCCAGCAGCCAAGCAGGGTCCCCCTTAGGTAGCGGGGCGAAGGAGACCCAGTACTTC.

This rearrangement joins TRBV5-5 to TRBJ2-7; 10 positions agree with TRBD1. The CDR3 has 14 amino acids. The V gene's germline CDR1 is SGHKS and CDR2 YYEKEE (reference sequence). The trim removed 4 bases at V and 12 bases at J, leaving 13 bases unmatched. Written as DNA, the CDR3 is TGTGCCAGCAGCAAGGACAGGGGGGCCTTTAGTCCGTACTTC. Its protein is CASSKDRGAFSPYF.

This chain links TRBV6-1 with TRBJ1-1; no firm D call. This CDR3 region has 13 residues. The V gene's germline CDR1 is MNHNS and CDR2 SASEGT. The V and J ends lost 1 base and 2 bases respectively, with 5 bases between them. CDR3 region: CASSEVLNTEAFF. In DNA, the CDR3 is TGTGCCAGCAGTGAAGTGTTAAACACTGAAGCTTTCTTT.

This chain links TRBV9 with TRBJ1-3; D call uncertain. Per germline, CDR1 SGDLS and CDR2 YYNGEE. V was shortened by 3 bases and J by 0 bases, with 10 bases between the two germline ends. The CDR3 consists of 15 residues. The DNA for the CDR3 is TGTGCCAGCAGCGGGGGAGACAACTCTGGAAACACCATATATTTT. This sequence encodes CASSGGDNSGNTIYF.

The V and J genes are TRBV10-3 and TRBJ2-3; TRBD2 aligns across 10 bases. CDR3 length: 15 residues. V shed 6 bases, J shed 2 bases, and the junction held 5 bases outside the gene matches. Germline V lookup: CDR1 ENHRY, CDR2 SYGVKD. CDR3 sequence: CAIRQLAGDTDTQYF. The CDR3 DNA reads TGTGCCATCAGGCAGCTAGCGGGGGACACAGATACGCAGTATTTT.

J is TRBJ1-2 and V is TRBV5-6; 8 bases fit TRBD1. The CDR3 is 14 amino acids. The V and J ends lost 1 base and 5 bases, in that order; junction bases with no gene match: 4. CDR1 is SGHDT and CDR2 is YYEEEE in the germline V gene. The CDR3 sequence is CASSLSGTGYGYTF. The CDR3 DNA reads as TGTGCCAGCAGCTTGAGCGGGACAGGATATGGCTACACCTTC.

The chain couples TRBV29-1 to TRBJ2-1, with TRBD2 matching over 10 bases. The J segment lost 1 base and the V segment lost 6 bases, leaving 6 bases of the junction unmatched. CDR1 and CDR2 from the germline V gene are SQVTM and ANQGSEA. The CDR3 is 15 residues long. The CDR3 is CSVLPGLASYNEQFF. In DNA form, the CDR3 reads TGCAGCGTGTTACCGGGACTAGCGTCCTACAATGAGCAGTTCTTC.

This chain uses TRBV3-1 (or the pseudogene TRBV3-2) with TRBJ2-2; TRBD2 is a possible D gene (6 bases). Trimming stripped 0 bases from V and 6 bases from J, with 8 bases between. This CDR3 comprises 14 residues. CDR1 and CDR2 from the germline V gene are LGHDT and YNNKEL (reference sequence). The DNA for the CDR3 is TGTGCCAGCAGCCAAGATTCGGGGGCCGGGGAGCTGTTTTTT. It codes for CASSQDSGAGELFF.

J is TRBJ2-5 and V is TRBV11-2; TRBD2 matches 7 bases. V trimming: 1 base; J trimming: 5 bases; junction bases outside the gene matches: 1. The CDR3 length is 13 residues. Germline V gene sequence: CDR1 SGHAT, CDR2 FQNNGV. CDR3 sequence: CASSLGGGETQYF. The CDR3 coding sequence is TGTGCCAGCAGCTTAGGGGGAGGGGAGACCCAGTACTTC.

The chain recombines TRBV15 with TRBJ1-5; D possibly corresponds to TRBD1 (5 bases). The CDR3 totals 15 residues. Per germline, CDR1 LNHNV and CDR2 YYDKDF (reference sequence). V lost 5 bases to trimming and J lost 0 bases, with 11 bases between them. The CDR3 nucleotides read TGTGCCACCAGCGGGGGACTGGATAGCAATCAGCCCCAGCATTTT. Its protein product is CATSGGLDSNQPQHF.

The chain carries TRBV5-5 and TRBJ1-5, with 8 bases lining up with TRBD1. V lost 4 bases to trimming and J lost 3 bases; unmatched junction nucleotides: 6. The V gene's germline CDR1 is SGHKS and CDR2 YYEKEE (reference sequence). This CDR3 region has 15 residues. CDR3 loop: CASSRQGWVNQPQHF. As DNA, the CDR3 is TGTGCCAGCAGCCGACAGGGGTGGGTCAATCAGCCCCAGCATTTT.

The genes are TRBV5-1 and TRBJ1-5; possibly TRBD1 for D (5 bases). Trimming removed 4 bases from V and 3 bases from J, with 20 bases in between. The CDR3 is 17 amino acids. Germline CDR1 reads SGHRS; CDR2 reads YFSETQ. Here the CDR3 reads CASSAEGPRTDNQPQHF. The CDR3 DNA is TGCGCCAGCAGCGCGGAGGGACCCAGGACCGACAATCAGCCCCAGCATTTT. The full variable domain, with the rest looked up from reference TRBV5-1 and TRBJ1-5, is KAGVTQTPRYLIKTRGQQVTLSCSPISGHRSVSWYQQTPGQGLQFLFEYFSETQRNKGNFPGRFSGRQFSNSRSEMNVSTLELGDSALYLCASSAEGPRTDNQPQHFGDGTRLSIL.

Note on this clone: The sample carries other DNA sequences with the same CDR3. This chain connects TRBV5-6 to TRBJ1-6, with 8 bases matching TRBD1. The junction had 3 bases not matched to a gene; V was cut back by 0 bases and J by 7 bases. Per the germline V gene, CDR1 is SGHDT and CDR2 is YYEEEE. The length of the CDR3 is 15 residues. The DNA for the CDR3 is TGTGCCAGCAGCTTGGGACAGGGGAGGAATTCACCCCTCCACTTT. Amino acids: CASSLGQGRNSPLHF. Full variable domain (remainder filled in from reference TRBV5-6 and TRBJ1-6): DAGVTQSPTHLIKTRGQQVTLRCSPKSGHDTVSWYQQALGQGPQFIFQYYEEEERQRGNFPDRFSGHQFPNYSSELNVNALLLGDSALYLCASSLGQGRNSPLHFGNGTRLTVT.